The clone carrying this TCR beta chain was counted a single time. The antigen remains undetermined. Produced via immunoSEQ multiplex PCR; TCRdb's table is partial and in-frame only. The profile covers approximately 170,000 clones, with just over 85% appearing a single time and roughly 12% taken by the ten largest. The record originates from a study of T cell responses to AZD1222 COVID-19 vaccine. Study-level points and caveats: Researchers took repertoire samples only after the peak T cell response had come. Close to half of all spike-specific TCRs reportedly target regions of the variants that are unmutated. Mostly white British, mostly female donors; authors suggested clonal diversity may be underestimated.

Germline CDR1 SQVTM, CDR2 ANQGSEA. The V and J ends lost 3 bases and 6 bases, in that order; junction bases with no gene match: 7. This CDR3 comprises 13 residues. Source: peripheral blood, taken 28 days after the second AZD1222 dose. This TCR was sampled from an adult who received the AZD1222 COVID-19 vaccine. The chain employs TRBV29-1 and TRBJ1-2, with 7 bases identical to TRBD1. The CDR3 protein is CSVDRGDRDGYTF. The CDR3 DNA reads TGCAGCGTTGACCGAGGGGACAGAGATGGCTACACCTTC.